Below, one T cell receptor beta chain is given with its context. This entry belongs to a study of blood T cell repertoires in COVID-19. Study at large: Collection of acute and convalescent COVID-19 samples took place in the United States, Italy and Spain. The analysed material was cDNA or gDNA that came from T cells, B-cell-depleted T cells, or PBMCs.

V was shortened by 4 bases and J by 4 bases, with 4 bases between the two germline ends. In germline, CDR1 is SGHRS, CDR2 YFSETQ. CDR3 length: 11 amino acids. Source study methods: Amplification from reference gene primers served as the basis for estimated nucleated cell counts. Measured with immunoSEQ multiplex PCR; TCRdb has only the in-frame clones, and not every one. The V and J calls and clone size are taken from that table; D and trimming were inferred from the DNA. The sample has about 54,000 clones, about four fifths seen once. The rearrangement joins TRBV5-1 to TRBJ2-3; D remains ambiguous. Sequencing input: peripheral blood. This sequence was found in a woman in her sixties with acute or convalescent COVID-19. CDR3 protein: CASSEADTQYF. The CDR3 nucleotides read TGCGCCAGCAGCGAGGCAGATACGCAGTATTTT.